Reported below is one T cell receptor beta chain. The antigen remains undetermined. A read error is possible here, since a much larger clone lies one base away. The missing conserved phenylalanine or tryptophan at the end of this CDR3 makes a read error likely. Purified naive CD4+ T cells were depleted of CD25+ Tregs. After constant-region reverse-primer amplification, full-length variable regions underwent semi-nested PCR with Nested Universal Primer A. One entry per CDR3 protein results from TCRdb running MiXCR on the 5' RACE reads. The sample records some 62,000 distinct CDR3 sequences, almost 30% being singletons. Findings and limits, study-wide: Tumor Tregs overlapped most with tumor, then blood, naive CD4+ cells. Tumor memory CD4+ T cell TCR gene usage was found to cluster with blood and lymph node memory CD4+ cells and with lymph node naive CD4+ cells.

The CDR3 is made up of 14 amino acids. Germline CDR1 reads SGHRS; CDR2 reads YFSETQ. V lost 4 bases, J lost 3 bases, and 11 bases lay in between. Sequencing input: tumor-infiltrating naive CD4+ T cells sorted from the breast tumor. Regarding subset: naive CD4+ T cells, CD4+CD45RA+CD25-. The receptor was isolated from a female donor with breast cancer. V and J are TRBV5-1 and TRBJ2-1; no clear D gene. This CDR3 reads CASSAALDYNEQFC. The CDR3 DNA sequence: TGCGCCAGCAGCGCCGCTCTCGACTACAATGAGCAGTTCTGC.